The entry below describes one T cell receptor (beta chain). These data come from a study of T-cell reconstitution after alpha-beta-depleted transplantation in children. The trim removed 0 bases at V and 4 bases at J, leaving 5 bases unmatched. Germline lookup yields CDR1 SGHRS and CDR2 YFSETQ. The CDR3 sequence is 17 residues long. The TCRbeta library was prepared with unique molecular identifiers. TCRdb processed the PCR reads anew with MiXCR; each CDR3 protein has one entry. This repertoire shows a few hundred thousand distinct CDR3 sequences, roughly 27% found once; its top ten account for around a third.

This material consisted of PBMCs, taken before TCRalphabeta/CD19-depleted stem cell transplant. This chain links TRBV5-1 with TRBJ2-5; 14 positions match TRBD2. This receptor was obtained from a boy under three years old with Wiskott-Aldrich syndrome, due to receive a stem cell transplant. In nucleotides, the CDR3 is TGCGCCAGCAGCTTGGGGACTAGCGGGAGGTTAACAGAGACCCAGTACTTC. Its translation is CASSLGTSGRLTETQYF.